Reported below is one T cell receptor beta chain. Its matching antigen is unknown. V shed 5 bases and J shed 8 bases, with 13 bases lying between them. The CDR3 totals 14 residues. Looked up from germline, CDR1 is SGHTA and CDR2 is FQGNSA. Through a sample-barcoded 5' primer and a J-beta primer mix, a second PCR was run for about 6 to 12 cycles. Every cDNA molecule bore a tag from a template-switch adaptor containing 12 random nucleotides. From each sample, at least 3 million paired-end reads containing CDR3 were obtained. TCRdb independently ran MiXCR on the 5' RACE reads; one entry per CDR3 protein. The table shows 890,000 or so distinct CDR3 sequences, with 60% to 80% occurring only once. This specimen comes from a study of blood T cells in healthy people across ages. Notes on the study in general: Both naive CD4+ cell counts and diversity were greater in long-lived donors than in aged donors. CMV infection status of these donors was not known.

The sequence was obtained from a man aged 30-40 years in good health. Specimen: blood. The J gene is TRBJ1-6, the V gene TRBV7-2; D possibly corresponds to TRBD1 (6 bases). CDR3 region: CASSPAGEYSPLHF. The CDR3 DNA sequence: TGTGCCAGCAGCCCCGCAGGGGAGTATTCACCCCTCCACTTT.